Shown below are 27 T cell receptor beta chains from a single sample sequenced in a study of regulatory T cells in long-lasting Graves disease listed by TCRdb under 2021. The library was prepared using multiplex PCR. The run used an Illumina HiSeq 4000. CDR3 regions were amplified by Arm-PCR with iRepertoire HTBI primers to construct TCR beta libraries. The raw public data were reprocessed by TCRdb itself: fastp quality trimming at Q25, MiXCR clonotype calling, in-frame beta chains only. Merged by CDR3 protein, the rows form single entries marked with the most common genes and DNA. This sample gives 200,000 to 250,000 distinct CDR3 sequences in total; 18% of them show up just once. The top ten clones comprise around 20% of the sample. Interpreted using the paper, the time point label stands for: newly diagnosed GD, antithyroid drugs for less than 3 months. For both TCR sequencing and RNA sequencing, RNA was extracted from PBMCs in TRIzol.

Sequencing was performed on peripheral blood mononuclear cells (PBMCs), taken at new diagnosis, from a patient treated with antithyroid drugs. Every receptor here comes from a female donor with Graves disease.

This clonotype was detected ten times or more. This chain uses TRBV12-3 or TRBV12-4 with TRBJ1-4; the D is unclear. CDR3 length: 14 amino acids. V gave up 5 bases and J gave up 5 bases, with 12 bases separating them. The CDR3 bases are TGTGCCAGCAGTCCCAAAGGGCTCAATGAAAAACTGTTTTTT. This translates into CASSPKGLNEKLFF.

There are many counts of this clonotype. This rearrangement joins TRBV19 to TRBJ1-5; D is possibly TRBD1 (5 bases). Germline values: CDR1 LNHDA, CDR2 SQIVND (reference sequence). There are 13 residues in the CDR3. The V end lost 8 bases, the J end lost 6 bases, and 14 bases lay between the germline ends. The CDR3 protein is CASAQGGLQPQHF. The CDR3 DNA is TGTGCCAGTGCGCAGGGTGGACTTCAGCCCCAGCATTTT.

This clonotype occurred many times. This chain links TRBV19 with TRBJ1-2; TRBD1 aligns across 9 bases. Germline values: CDR1 LNHDA, CDR2 SQIVND (reference sequence). Trimming took 3 bases from V and 8 from J; bases not matched to a gene: 7. This CDR3 is built from 14 residues. The CDR3 sequence is CASSMGQGGLGYTF. In DNA, the CDR3 is TGTGCCAGTAGTATGGGACAGGGCGGGCTAGGCTACACCTTC. The whole variable domain, filled in from reference TRBV19 and TRBJ1-2, reads DGGITQSPKYLFRKEGQNVTLSCEQNLNHDAMYWYRQDPGQGLRLIYYSQIVNDFQKGDIAEGYSVSREKKESFPLTVTSAQKNPTAFYLCASSMGQGGLGYTFGSGTRLTVV.

This clonotype was recorded many times. The V call is TRBV12-3 or TRBV12-4, the J call TRBJ2-7; no reliable D call. Trimming removed 4 bases from V and 0 bases from J, with 7 bases in between. The CDR3 is made up of 13 amino acids. The CDR3 region has the DNA TGTGCCAGCAGTTCCCTGAGCTCCTACGAGCAGTACTTC. Encoded protein: CASSSLSSYEQYF.

This clonotype came up many times. CDR3 region: CSARPGGGGQSSLHF. The DNA of the CDR3 is TGCAGTGCTAGACCAGGCGGCGGAGGACAGTCGTCCCTCCACTTT. The genes are TRBV20-1 and TRBJ1-6, with D possibly being TRBD1 (6 bases). Germline values: CDR1 DFQATT, CDR2 SNEGSKA (reference sequence). CDR3 length: 15 residues. The V and J ends lost 2 bases and 14 bases respectively, with 22 bases between them.

This clonotype was detected many times. The DNA for the CDR3 is TGTGCCACCAGTGAGACAGGGGGCACTGAAGCTTTCTTT. The encoded protein is CATSETGGTEAFF. The V call is TRBV24-1, the J call TRBJ1-1; 9 nucleotides align to TRBD1. Germline V gene data show CDR1 as KGHDR and CDR2 as SFDVKD. This CDR3 contains 13 residues. The V and J ends lost 4 bases and 4 bases, in that order; junction bases with no gene match: 0.

This clonotype was counted once. A single base is all that separates this from a far larger clone, so a read error is likely. J is TRBJ2-5 and V is TRBV7-2; D is ambiguous. CDR3 length: 14 amino acids. Germline V gene lookup returns CDR1 SGHTA and CDR2 FQGNSA. The DNA of the CDR3 is TGTGCCAGCAGTGATGAGGTACAGCAAGAGACCCGGTACTTC. This translates into CASSDEVQQETRYF. The full variable domain, with the rest looked up from reference TRBV7-2 and TRBJ2-5, is GAGVSQSPSNKVTEKGKDVELRCDPISGHTALYWYRQSLGQGLEFLIYFQGNSAPDKSGLPSDRFSAERTGGSVSTLTIQRTQQEDSAVYLCASSDEVQQETRYFGPGTRLLVL.

This clonotype was observed at least ten times. A much larger clone differs from this one at a single base, so this may be a read error. The chain joins TRBV6-1 to TRBJ2-7; D is ambiguous. Between the trimmed V and J ends, which lost 6 bases and 2 bases, there was a span of 5 bases. Germline V gene data show CDR1 as MNHNS and CDR2 as SASEGT. The CDR3 contains 11 residues. The DNA for the CDR3 is TGTGCCAGCAGCCAAGCCTACGAGCAGTACTTC. Residues: CASSQAYEQYF.

This clonotype was observed at least ten times. The chain links TRBV3-1 to TRBJ2-3, with a possible D match to TRBD2 (5 bases). This CDR3 has 15 amino acids. With 4 bases removed from V and 3 bases from J, the gap between germline ends came to 14 bases. Germline V gene sequence: CDR1 LGHDT, CDR2 YNNKEL (reference sequence). The CDR3 is CASSLTRLVTDTQYF. CDR3 nucleotide sequence: TGTGCCAGCAGCCTAACTAGGCTAGTTACAGATACGCAGTATTTT.

At least ten counts were recorded for this clonotype. V is TRBV12-3 or TRBV12-4 and J is TRBJ2-5; TRBD2 aligns across 13 bases. This CDR3 spans 15 amino acids. With 4 bases clipped from V and 5 bases from J, the junction kept 4 bases outside the gene matches. CDR3 DNA sequence: TGTGCCAGCAGTTACCCGACTAGCGGGAGGGAGACCCAGTACTTC. This gives the protein CASSYPTSGRETQYF.

The chain recombines TRBV6-2 or TRBV6-3 with TRBJ2-7; maybe TRBD1 (6 bases). Trimming left V 0 bases short and J 4 bases short, with 16 bases between. Germline CDR1 reads MNHEY; CDR2 reads SVGEGT. CDR3 length: 16 residues. The CDR3 here is CASSYSSTGLGYEQYF. The CDR3 region has the DNA TGTGCCAGCAGTTACTCTTCAACAGGGTTGGGATACGAGCAGTACTTC.

As concerns this clonotype: It differs at one base from a far larger clone, so likely a read error. The CDR3 does not close with the conserved phenylalanine or tryptophan, likely indicating a read error. The rearrangement joins TRBV7-3 to TRBJ2-5; either TRBD1 or TRBD2 may fit D (5 bases each). Trimming shortened V by 2 bases and J by 4 bases, and 14 bases separated the two germline ends. The CDR3 has 15 amino acids. CDR1 is SGHTA and CDR2 is FQGTGA in the germline V gene. This CDR3 reads CASSLYGGIGETQYS. CDR3 DNA: TGTGCCAGCAGCTTATATGGGGGAATAGGAGAGACCCAGTACTCC.

This clonotype was found many times. The V call is TRBV20-1, the J call TRBJ2-3; 9 nucleotides match TRBD2. The germline V gene encodes CDR1 DFQATT and CDR2 SNEGSKA (reference sequence). The J segment lost 4 bases and the V segment lost 5 bases, leaving 7 bases of the junction unmatched. The CDR3 has 14 residues. CDR3 in amino acids: CSALSGSGADTQYF. In DNA form, the CDR3 reads TGCAGTGCTCTTAGCGGGAGTGGCGCAGATACGCAGTATTTT.

This rearrangement joins TRBV15 to TRBJ2-3; 9 bases are shared with TRBD2. The CDR3 loop spans 17 amino acids. Germline CDR1 and CDR2: LNHNV and YYDKDF (reference sequence). Trimming took 0 bases from V and 1 from J; bases not matched to a gene: 5. The DNA of the CDR3 is TGTGCCACCAGCAGAGAAAGAGCGGGAGGTGGCACAGATACGCAGTATTTT. It yields the protein CATSRERAGGGTDTQYF.

At least ten counts were recorded for this clonotype. CDR3 nucleotide sequence: TGTGCCAGCAGCGAGGGCCCGGGAAACACCATATATTTT. The encoded protein is CASSEGPGNTIYF. The chain links TRBV9 to TRBJ1-3; no firm D call. CDR3 length equals 13 residues. Germline V gives CDR1 SGDLS, CDR2 YYNGEE. Trimming removed 3 bases from V and 4 bases from J, with 8 bases in between.

The sample holds many counts of this clonotype. The chain couples TRBV5-4 to TRBJ2-3, with unresolved D. Germline V CDR1 and CDR2: SGHNT, YYREEE (reference sequence). The V end was cut by 4 bases, the J end by 0 bases, with 6 bases between. The CDR3 has 13 amino acids. CDR3 sequence reads: CASSVASTDTQYF. DNA of the CDR3: TGTGCCAGCAGCGTTGCCAGCACAGATACGCAGTATTTT.

There are many counts of this clonotype. The chain couples TRBV19 to TRBJ2-7; tentatively, D is TRBD1 or TRBD2 (5 bases each). The V end was cut by 1 base, the J end by 4 bases, with 11 bases between. Per germline, CDR1 LNHDA and CDR2 SQIVND (reference sequence). The CDR3 is made up of 14 amino acids. The CDR3 region has the DNA TGTGCCAGTAGTATAGCTGGCAGGGAGTACGAGCAGTACTTC. It is translated as CASSIAGREYEQYF. Full variable domain (missing parts from reference TRBV19 and TRBJ2-7): DGGITQSPKYLFRKEGQNVTLSCEQNLNHDAMYWYRQDPGQGLRLIYYSQIVNDFQKGDIAEGYSVSREKKESFPLTVTSAQKNPTAFYLCASSIAGREYEQYFGPGTRLTVT.

This clonotype was counted many times. V and J are TRBV5-5 and TRBJ1-3; D is ambiguous. The CDR3 runs 15 residues. CDR1 is SGHKS, CDR2 YYEKEE, per germline (reference sequence). Trimming shortened V by 1 base and J by 0 bases, and 8 bases separated the two germline ends. CDR3 bases: TGTGCCAGCAGCTTGACAGCCTACTCTGGAAACACCATATATTTT. This sequence encodes CASSLTAYSGNTIYF.

Many counts were recorded for this clonotype. The gene calls are TRBV6-2 or TRBV6-3 and TRBJ2-3, with 7 bases aligning to TRBD2. Germline V gene data show CDR1 as MNHEY and CDR2 as SVGEGT. The CDR3 is made up of 15 amino acids. With 1 base clipped from V and 0 bases from J, the junction kept 1 base outside the gene matches. This CDR3 is CASSYLAGSTDTQYF. CDR3 DNA: TGTGCCAGCAGTTACTTAGCGGGTAGCACAGATACGCAGTATTTT.

This clonotype showed up many times. V is TRBV29-1 and J is TRBJ2-3, with no clear D. The CDR3 contains 12 residues. CDR1 is SQVTM, CDR2 ANQGSEA, per germline. V lost 3 bases and J lost 6, with 10 bases in between. This CDR3 reads CSVDGSGDTQYF. CDR3 nucleotide sequence: TGCAGCGTTGACGGATCTGGTGATACGCAGTATTTT.

This clonotype was counted ten times or more. This chain uses TRBV18 with TRBJ2-6, with a weak D call TRBD2 (6 bases). The ends were cut back, 5 bases at V and 3 bases at J, with 17 bases in the middle. CDR1 is KGHSH, CDR2 LQKENI, per germline. The CDR3 length is 17 residues. The CDR3 loop is CASSDLSGDGGANVLTF. The CDR3, as DNA: TGTGCCAGCTCAGACTTGTCGGGAGATGGTGGGGCCAACGTCCTGACTTTC.

The table lists this clonotype with a few counts. The V call is TRBV18, the J call TRBJ1-3; D not certain. The V end lost 3 bases, the J end lost 0 bases, and 6 bases lay between the germline ends. The CDR3 has 14 amino acids. The germline CDR1 and CDR2 sequences are KGHSH and LQKENI. The CDR3 bases are TGTGCCAGCTCACCGGGCCGCTCTGGAAACACCATATATTTT. It codes for CASSPGRSGNTIYF.

This clonotype was counted at least ten times. The rearrangement links TRBV19 to TRBJ1-4; a possible D gene is TRBD1 (6 bases). The CDR3 totals 15 residues. V lost 5 bases, J lost 8 bases, and 18 bases lay in between. Germline-derived CDR1 and CDR2 are LNHDA and SQIVND (reference sequence). The CDR3 DNA follows: TGTGCCAGTAGTCGGGTTGGGGGCGCGGAGGAAAAACTGTTTTTT. Residues: CASSRVGGAEEKLFF.

This clonotype occurred many times. The chain carries TRBV20-1 and TRBJ1-3; possible D gene TRBD1, 5 bases. Germline V gene data show CDR1 as DFQATT and CDR2 as SNEGSKA (reference sequence). V was clipped by 1 base and J by 4 bases, with 14 bases between them. CDR3 length: 15 residues. CDR3 bases: TGCAGTGCTAGAGCGGGGGAATCCGTCGGAAACACCATATATTTT. As protein: CSARAGESVGNTIYF.

The chain uses TRBV5-4 and TRBJ2-5; TRBD1 matches at 10 bases. With 3 bases clipped from V and 2 bases from J, the junction kept 7 bases outside the gene matches. In germline, CDR1 is SGHNT, CDR2 YYREEE (reference sequence). The CDR3 covers 16 residues. The CDR3 here is CASSSPPGQGQETQYF. In DNA form, the CDR3 reads TGTGCCAGCAGCTCACCCCCGGGACAGGGGCAAGAGACCCAGTACTTC. Supplemented by reference TRBV5-4 and TRBJ2-5, the full variable domain reads ETGVTQSPTHLIKTRGQQVTLRCSSQSGHNTVSWYQQALGQGPQFIFQYYREEENGRGNFPPRFSGLQFPNYSSELNVNALELDDSALYLCASSSPPGQGQETQYFGPGTRLLVL.

This clonotype has a count of ten or more. The chain combines TRBV5-4 with TRBJ2-5; 7 bases are shared with TRBD1. This CDR3 has 16 residues. The germline V gene encodes CDR1 SGHNT and CDR2 YYREEE (reference sequence). With V trimmed by 4 bases and J by 3 bases, 12 bases remained unmatched. The CDR3 protein is CASSGSKRGQKETQYF. The CDR3, as DNA: TGTGCCAGCAGCGGGAGCAAACGGGGACAGAAAGAGACCCAGTACTTC.

Ten or more counts support this clonotype. The rearrangement links TRBV19 to TRBJ2-1, with D perhaps assigned TRBD1 or TRBD2 (5 bases each). Trimming removed 4 bases at V and 4 bases at J, with 17 bases between. The germline CDR1 and CDR2 sequences are LNHDA and SQIVND (reference sequence). The CDR3 consists of 16 residues. The CDR3 sequence: CASSNHRDPTYNEQFF. CDR3 in DNA: TGTGCCAGTAGTAACCACCGGGACCCGACATACAATGAGCAGTTCTTC.